Presented here are 10 T cell receptor beta chains from one specimen sequenced in a study of blood T cell repertoires in COVID-19. Method: immunoSEQ multiplex PCR; TCRdb's copy keeps in-frame clones and lacks some. The sample yields some 70,000 clones, roughly 79% seen once. The sample was peripheral blood. The receptor set was obtained from a woman in her sixties or seventies with acute or convalescent COVID-19.

The rearrangement joins TRBV6-6 to TRBJ2-1; TRBD2 agrees at 8 bases. Trimming at V came to 5 bases and at J to 2 bases, leaving 5 bases not matched to a gene. The CDR3 is 15 residues long. The V gene's germline CDR1 is MNHNY and CDR2 SVGAGI (reference sequence). The CDR3 sequence is CASSATSATYNEQFF. The CDR3 DNA reads as TGTGCCAGCAGTGCGACTAGCGCAACCTACAATGAGCAGTTCTTC.

This chain uses TRBV28 with TRBJ1-4; no reliable D call. Trimming took off 6 bases at V and 3 bases at J, with 14 bases between the two ends. This CDR3 spans 15 amino acids. The V gene's germline CDR1 is MDHEN and CDR2 SYDVKM. CDR3 protein: CASSPGETSNEKLFF. The DNA for the CDR3 is TGTGCCAGCAGCCCCGGGGAGACTTCTAATGAAAAACTGTTTTTT.

This chain links TRBV28 with TRBJ2-7, with TRBD2 matching over 10 bases. From germline, CDR1 is MDHEN and CDR2 SYDVKM. V dropped 5 bases and J dropped 0; count of bases not matched to a gene: 7. This CDR3 has 16 residues. The CDR3 coding sequence is TGTGCCAGCAGTCTCCCCGGGACTAGCGACTCCTACGAGCAGTACTTC. Residues: CASSLPGTSDSYEQYF.

The chain is built from TRBV19 and TRBJ1-2; D unresolved. Germline loops: CDR1 LNHDA, CDR2 SQIVND (reference sequence). The CDR3 length is 12 residues. Trimming left V 4 bases short and J 2 bases short, with 5 bases between. CDR3 protein: CASSSRNYGYTF. DNA of the CDR3: TGTGCCAGTAGTAGCAGGAACTATGGCTACACCTTC.

V is TRBV6-5 and J is TRBJ1-2; D not certain. Germline CDR1 MNHEY, CDR2 SVGAGI. This CDR3 is 14 amino acids long. Trimming cost V 5 bases and J 7 bases, with 17 bases left between them. This CDR3 reads CASSTLPPSRGYTF. The CDR3 DNA sequence: TGTGCCAGCAGTACCCTCCCCCCAAGCCGTGGCTACACCTTC.

The rearrangement joins TRBV9 to TRBJ2-3; tentatively, D is TRBD2 (5 bases). Germline lookup yields CDR1 SGDLS and CDR2 YYNGEE. CDR3 size: 14 residues. Trimming took 2 bases from V and 1 from J, leaving 8 bases between them. The CDR3 nucleotides are TGTGCCAGCAGCGTGGGAGCGGGCACAGATACGCAGTATTTT. Protein: CASSVGAGTDTQYF. Combining the CDR3 with reference TRBV9 and TRBJ2-3 gives the whole variable domain DSGVTQTPKHLITATGQRVTLRCSPRSGDLSVYWYQQSLDQGLQFLIQYYNGEERAKGNILERFSAQQFPDLHSELNLSSLELGDSALYFCASSVGAGTDTQYFGPGTRLTVL.

This clone was picked up one time. This chain links TRBV15 with TRBJ2-7, with D possibly being TRBD1 (6 bases). The CDR3 length is 15 residues. CDR1 and CDR2 (germline): LNHNV, YYDKDF (reference sequence). Deletions cut 0 bases from V and 2 bases from J, with 11 bases between. The CDR3: CATSRDLNRAYEQYF. The DNA of the CDR3 is TGTGCCACCAGCAGAGATTTAAACAGGGCCTACGAGCAGTACTTC. Looking up the rest from reference TRBV15 and TRBJ2-7 gives the full variable domain: DAMVIQNPRYQVTQFGKPVTLSCSQTLNHNVMYWYQQKSSQAPKLLFHYYDKDFNNEADTPDNFQSRRPNTSFCFLDIRSPGLGDTAMYLCATSRDLNRAYEQYFGPGTRLTVT.

This rearrangement joins TRBV6-6 to TRBJ2-7; 9 bases line up with TRBD2. This CDR3 has 16 amino acids. V lost 0 bases, J lost 0 bases, and 3 bases stayed unmatched. The germline V gene has CDR1 MNHNY and CDR2 SVGAGI (reference sequence). Here the CDR3 DNA reads TGTGCCAGCAGTTACTCGAGACTAGCGGTCTCCTACGAGCAGTACTTC. This translates into CASSYSRLAVSYEQYF.

The J gene is TRBJ2-1, the V gene TRBV5-1, with unresolved D. Between the trimmed V and J ends, which lost 2 bases and 0 bases, there was a span of 12 bases. CDR1 and CDR2 (germline): SGHRS, YFSETQ. The CDR3 runs 16 residues. CDR3 DNA: TGCGCCAGCAGCTTAAGAGGTTCCCACTCCTACAATGAGCAGTTCTTC. The encoded protein is CASSLRGSHSYNEQFF.

The chain uses TRBV5-4 and TRBJ1-1; D may be TRBD1 (5 bases). The V gene lost 0 bases and the J gene lost 5 bases, with 11 bases spanning the gap. Germline V lookup: CDR1 SGHNT, CDR2 YYREEE (reference sequence). The CDR3 spans 14 residues. The CDR3 here is CASSLVKGMTEAFF. CDR3 bases: TGTGCCAGCAGCTTGGTAAAGGGGATGACTGAAGCTTTCTTT.